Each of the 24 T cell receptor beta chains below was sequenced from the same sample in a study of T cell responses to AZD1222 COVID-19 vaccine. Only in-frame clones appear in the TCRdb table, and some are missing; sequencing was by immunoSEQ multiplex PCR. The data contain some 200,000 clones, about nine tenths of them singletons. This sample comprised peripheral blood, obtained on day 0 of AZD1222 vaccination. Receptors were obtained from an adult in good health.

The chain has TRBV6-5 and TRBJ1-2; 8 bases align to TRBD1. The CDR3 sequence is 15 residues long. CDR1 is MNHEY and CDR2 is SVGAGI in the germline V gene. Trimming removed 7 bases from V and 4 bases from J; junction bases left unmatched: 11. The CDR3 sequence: CASTLLAGGSYGYTF. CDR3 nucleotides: TGTGCCAGCACTTTACTGGCAGGGGGCAGCTATGGCTACACCTTC.

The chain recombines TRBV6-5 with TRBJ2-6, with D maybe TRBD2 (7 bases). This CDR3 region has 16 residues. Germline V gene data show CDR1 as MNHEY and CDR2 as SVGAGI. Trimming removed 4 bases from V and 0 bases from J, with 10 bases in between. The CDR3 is CASSWRGRSGANVLTF. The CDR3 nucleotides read TGTGCCAGCAGTTGGCGGGGGCGCTCTGGGGCCAACGTCCTGACTTTC.

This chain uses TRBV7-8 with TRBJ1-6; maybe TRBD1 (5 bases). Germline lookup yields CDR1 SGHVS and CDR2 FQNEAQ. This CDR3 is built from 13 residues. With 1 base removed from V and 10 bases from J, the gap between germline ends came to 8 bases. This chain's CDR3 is CASSLERGSPLHF. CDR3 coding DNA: TGTGCCAGCAGCTTAGAAAGGGGATCACCCCTCCACTTT.

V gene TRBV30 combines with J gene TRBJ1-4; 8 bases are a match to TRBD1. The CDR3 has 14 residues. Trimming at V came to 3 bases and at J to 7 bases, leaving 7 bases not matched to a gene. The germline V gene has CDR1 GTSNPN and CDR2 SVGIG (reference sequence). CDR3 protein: CAWSPGTGGEKLFF. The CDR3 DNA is TGTGCCTGGAGCCCCGGGACAGGTGGTGAAAAACTGTTTTTT.

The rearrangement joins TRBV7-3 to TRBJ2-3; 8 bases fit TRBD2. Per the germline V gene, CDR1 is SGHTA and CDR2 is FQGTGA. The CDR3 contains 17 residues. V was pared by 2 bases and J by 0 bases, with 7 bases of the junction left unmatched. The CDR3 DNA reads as TGTGCCAGCAGCTTATCGGCGGGAGGAGCTAGCACAGATACGCAGTATTTT. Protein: CASSLSAGGASTDTQYF.

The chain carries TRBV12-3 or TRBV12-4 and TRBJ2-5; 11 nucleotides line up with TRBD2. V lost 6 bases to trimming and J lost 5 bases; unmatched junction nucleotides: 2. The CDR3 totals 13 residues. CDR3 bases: TGTGCCAGCAGGAGACTAGCGGGGGAGACCCAGTACTTC. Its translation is CASRRLAGETQYF.

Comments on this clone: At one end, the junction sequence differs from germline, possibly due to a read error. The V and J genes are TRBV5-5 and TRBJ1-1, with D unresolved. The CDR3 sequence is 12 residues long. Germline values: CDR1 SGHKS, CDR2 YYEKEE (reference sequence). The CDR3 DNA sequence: TGTGCCAGCAGCTTTTTGAAGACTGAAGCTTTCTTT. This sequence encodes CASSFLKTEAFF.

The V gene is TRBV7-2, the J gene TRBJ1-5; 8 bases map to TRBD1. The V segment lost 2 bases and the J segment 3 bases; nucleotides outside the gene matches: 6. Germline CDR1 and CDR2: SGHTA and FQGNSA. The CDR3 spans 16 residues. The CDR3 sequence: CASSLSWTGTNQPQHF. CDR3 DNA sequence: TGTGCCAGCAGCTTAAGCTGGACAGGGACCAATCAGCCCCAGCATTTT.

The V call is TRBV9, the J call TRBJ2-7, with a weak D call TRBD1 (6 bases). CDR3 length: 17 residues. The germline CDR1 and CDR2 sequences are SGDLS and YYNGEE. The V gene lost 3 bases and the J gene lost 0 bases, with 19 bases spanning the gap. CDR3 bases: TGTGCCAGCAGCGCCAGGGCAGGGGCGAAAGGCTCCTACGAGCAGTACTTC. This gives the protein CASSARAGAKGSYEQYF.

The CDR3 DNA reads as TGTGCCAGCAGCCAAGATGGGTGGGGCACTGAAGCTTTCTTT. Translating gives CASSQDGWGTEAFF. This chain uses TRBV3-1 (or the pseudogene TRBV3-2) with TRBJ1-1; D gene ambiguous. The CDR3 has 14 residues. Deletions cut 0 bases from V and 4 bases from J, with 9 bases between. Germline loops: CDR1 LGHDT, CDR2 YNNKEL (reference sequence).

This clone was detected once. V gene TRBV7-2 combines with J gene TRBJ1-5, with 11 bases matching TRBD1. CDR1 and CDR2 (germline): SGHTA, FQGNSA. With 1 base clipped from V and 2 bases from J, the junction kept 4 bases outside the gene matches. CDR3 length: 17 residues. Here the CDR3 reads CASSLEGGQGGNQPQHF. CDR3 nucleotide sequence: TGTGCCAGCAGCTTAGAGGGGGGACAGGGGGGCAATCAGCCCCAGCATTTT.

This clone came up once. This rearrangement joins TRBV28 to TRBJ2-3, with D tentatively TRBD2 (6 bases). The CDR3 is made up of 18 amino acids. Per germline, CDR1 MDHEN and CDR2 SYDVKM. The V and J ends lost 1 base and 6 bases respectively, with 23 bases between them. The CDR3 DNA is TGTGCCAGCAGTTTATATTTGGTGGGACTTCTCCCGTCGGATACGCAGTATTTT. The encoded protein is CASSLYLVGLLPSDTQYF. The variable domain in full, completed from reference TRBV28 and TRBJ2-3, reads DVKVTQSSRYLVKRTGEKVFLECVQDMDHENMFWYRQDPGLGLRLIYFSYDVKMKEKGDIPEGYSVSREKKERFSLILESASTNQTSMYLCASSLYLVGLLPSDTQYFGPGTRLTVL.

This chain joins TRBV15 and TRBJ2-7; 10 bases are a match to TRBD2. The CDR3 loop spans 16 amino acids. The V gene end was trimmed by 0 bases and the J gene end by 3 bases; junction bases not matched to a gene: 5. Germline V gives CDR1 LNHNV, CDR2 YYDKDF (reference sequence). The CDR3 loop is CATSRDKGTSDYEQYF. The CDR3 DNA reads TGTGCCACCAGCAGAGATAAAGGGACTAGCGACTACGAGCAGTACTTC. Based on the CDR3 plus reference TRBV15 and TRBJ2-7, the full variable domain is DAMVIQNPRYQVTQFGKPVTLSCSQTLNHNVMYWYQQKSSQAPKLLFHYYDKDFNNEADTPDNFQSRRPNTSFCFLDIRSPGLGDTAMYLCATSRDKGTSDYEQYFGPGTRLTVT.

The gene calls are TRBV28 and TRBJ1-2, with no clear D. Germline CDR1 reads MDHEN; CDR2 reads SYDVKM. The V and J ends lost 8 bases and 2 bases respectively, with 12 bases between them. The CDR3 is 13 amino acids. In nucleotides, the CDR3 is TGTGCCAGCTCGACGGCGGGGAACTATGGCTACACCTTC. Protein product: CASSTAGNYGYTF.

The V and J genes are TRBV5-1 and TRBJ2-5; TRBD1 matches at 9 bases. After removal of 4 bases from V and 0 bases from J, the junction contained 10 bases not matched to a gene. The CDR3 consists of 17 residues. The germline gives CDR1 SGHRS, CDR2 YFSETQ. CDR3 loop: CASSLGTGKWYQETQYF. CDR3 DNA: TGCGCCAGCAGCCTCGGGACAGGGAAATGGTACCAAGAGACCCAGTACTTC.

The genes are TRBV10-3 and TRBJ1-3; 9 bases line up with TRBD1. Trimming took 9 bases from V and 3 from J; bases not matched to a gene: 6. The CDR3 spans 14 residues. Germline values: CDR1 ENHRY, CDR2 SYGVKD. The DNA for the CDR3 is TGTGCCATGCAACAGGGGGCGAATGGAAACACCATATATTTT. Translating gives CAMQQGANGNTIYF.

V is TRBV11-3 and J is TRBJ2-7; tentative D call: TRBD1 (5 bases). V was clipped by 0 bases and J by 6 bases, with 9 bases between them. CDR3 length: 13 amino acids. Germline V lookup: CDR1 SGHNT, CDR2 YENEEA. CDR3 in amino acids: CASSLEGASEQYF. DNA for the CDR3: TGTGCCAGCAGCTTAGAAGGGGCAAGCGAGCAGTACTTC. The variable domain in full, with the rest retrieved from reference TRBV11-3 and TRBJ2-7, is EAGVVQSPRYKIIEKKQPVAFWCNPISGHNTLYWYLQNLGQGPELLIRYENEEAVDDSQLPKDRFSAERLKGVDSTLKIQPAELGDSAVYLCASSLEGASEQYFGPGTRLTVT.

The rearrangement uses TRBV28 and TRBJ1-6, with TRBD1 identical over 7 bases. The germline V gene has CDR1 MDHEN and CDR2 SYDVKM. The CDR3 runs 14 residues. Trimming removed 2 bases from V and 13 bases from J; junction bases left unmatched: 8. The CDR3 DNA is TGTGCCAGCAGTTTAGCTCCTACAGGGGCGCCCCTCCACTTT. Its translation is CASSLAPTGAPLHF.

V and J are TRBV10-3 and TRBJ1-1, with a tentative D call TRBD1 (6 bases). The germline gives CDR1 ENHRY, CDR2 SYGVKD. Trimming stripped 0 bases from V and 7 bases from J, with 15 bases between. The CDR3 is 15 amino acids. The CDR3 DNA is TGTGCCATCAGTGAGTCAGGCAGGGGAAACGGTGAAGCTTTCTTT. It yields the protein CAISESGRGNGEAFF.

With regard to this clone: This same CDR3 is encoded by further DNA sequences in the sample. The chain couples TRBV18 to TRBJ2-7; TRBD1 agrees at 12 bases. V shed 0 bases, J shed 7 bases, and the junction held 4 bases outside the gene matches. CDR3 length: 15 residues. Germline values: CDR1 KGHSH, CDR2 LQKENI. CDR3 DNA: TGTGCCAGCTCACCACCGGGACAGGGGGCGGGAGAGCAGTACTTC. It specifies CASSPPGQGAGEQYF.

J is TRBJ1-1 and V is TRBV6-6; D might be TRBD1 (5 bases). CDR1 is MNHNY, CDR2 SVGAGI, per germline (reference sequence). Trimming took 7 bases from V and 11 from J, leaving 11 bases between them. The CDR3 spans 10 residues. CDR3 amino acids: CASKRGDAFF. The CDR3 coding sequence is TGTGCCAGCAAGCGGGGGGACGCTTTCTTT.

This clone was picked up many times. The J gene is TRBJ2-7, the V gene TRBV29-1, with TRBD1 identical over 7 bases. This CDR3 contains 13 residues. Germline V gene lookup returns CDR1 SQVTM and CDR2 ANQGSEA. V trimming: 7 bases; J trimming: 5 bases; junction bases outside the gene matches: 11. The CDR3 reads CSGSRGSGDEQYF. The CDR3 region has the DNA TGCAGCGGATCCAGGGGGTCCGGGGACGAGCAGTACTTC.

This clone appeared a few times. The DNA for the CDR3 is TGTGCCAGTAGTTCAGCCTATGGCTACACCTTC. Its protein is CASSSAYGYTF. V usage is TRBV19 and J usage is TRBJ1-2; no clear D. Germline V gene data show CDR1 as LNHDA and CDR2 as SQIVND (reference sequence). The CDR3 is 11 residues long. V lost 5 bases and J lost 4, with 5 bases in between.

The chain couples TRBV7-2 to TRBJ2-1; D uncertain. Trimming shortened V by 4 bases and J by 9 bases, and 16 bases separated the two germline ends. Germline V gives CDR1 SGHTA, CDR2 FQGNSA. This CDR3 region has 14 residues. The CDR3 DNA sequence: TGTGCCAGCAGCTCTAGACTGGCGTCGGGTGAGCAGTTCTTC. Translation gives CASSSRLASGEQFF.